These 18 T cell receptor beta chains share one sample of origin, sequenced in a study of blood T cell repertoires in COVID-19. Repertoires were generated with immunoSEQ multiplex PCR, while TCRdb's copy carries only in-frame clones and drops some. The profile covers roughly 70,000 clones, with 76% appearing a single time and about 15% taken by the ten largest. The specimen sequenced was peripheral blood. These receptor sequences come from a man aged 60-69 years with COVID-19, enrolled during active disease.

This chain connects TRBV28 to TRBJ1-2; D gene uncertain. The CDR3 contains 15 residues. Trimming took off 7 bases at V and 4 bases at J, with 19 bases between the two ends. Germline CDR1 MDHEN, CDR2 SYDVKM. The CDR3 protein is CASTGGGRASYGYTF. CDR3 coding DNA: TGTGCCAGCACCGGCGGTGGGAGGGCGAGCTATGGCTACACCTTC.

The J gene is TRBJ1-4, the V gene TRBV6-6; D uncertain. Germline V gene sequence: CDR1 MNHNY, CDR2 SVGAGI (reference sequence). This CDR3 is built from 15 residues. The germline V and J ends were trimmed by 4 bases and 7 bases, with 16 bases remaining between them. CDR3 sequence reads: CASSFPGRFGEKLFF. CDR3 DNA sequence: TGTGCCAGCAGTTTTCCTGGGAGGTTCGGTGAAAAACTGTTTTTT.

This chain uses TRBV9 with TRBJ2-3, with D possibly matching TRBD2 (6 bases). CDR1 is SGDLS and CDR2 is YYNGEE in the germline V gene. Trimming took 3 bases from V and 0 from J, leaving 20 bases between them. CDR3 length: 18 residues. In nucleotides, the CDR3 is TGTGCCAGCAGCGGGGAACCTCTTAGGGACTCTAGCACAGATACGCAGTATTTT. Translation: CASSGEPLRDSSTDTQYF. The entire variable domain, with the rest obtained from reference TRBV9 and TRBJ2-3, is as follows: DSGVTQTPKHLITATGQRVTLRCSPRSGDLSVYWYQQSLDQGLQFLIQYYNGEERAKGNILERFSAQQFPDLHSELNLSSLELGDSALYFCASSGEPLRDSSTDTQYFGPGTRLTVL.

The chain carries TRBV6-1 and TRBJ1-3; TRBD1 matches at 10 bases. The germline CDR1 and CDR2 sequences are MNHNS and SASEGT. The CDR3 runs 17 residues. Trimming cost V 4 bases and J 0 bases; bases outside gene matches: 6. CDR3 coding DNA: TGTGCCAGCAGTGCTGGGACAGGGGCATTCTCTGGAAACACCATATATTTT. It codes for CASSAGTGAFSGNTIYF.

The chain couples TRBV6-6 to TRBJ1-2; 8 nucleotides match TRBD1. The length of the CDR3 is 21 residues. Per the germline V gene, CDR1 is MNHNY and CDR2 is SVGAGI (reference sequence). J gave up 2 bases and V 5 bases, and 25 bases lay outside the gene matches. Here the CDR3 DNA reads TGTGCCAGCAGTCCTTCCGGGACAGGACCTCCCGCTTCAAACCCGAACTATGGCTACACCTTC. Translated, it gives CASSPSGTGPPASNPNYGYTF.

V usage is TRBV10-1 and J usage is TRBJ1-1, with D tentatively TRBD1 (6 bases). CDR3 length: 14 amino acids. Germline values: CDR1 WNHNN, CDR2 SYGVQD (reference sequence). V lost 0 bases to trimming and J lost 10 bases, with 15 bases between them. In nucleotides, the CDR3 is TGCGCCAGCAGTGAGTCGTACAGGGCGGACGGAGCTTTCTTT. Translating it yields CASSESYRADGAFF.

The chain carries TRBV2 and TRBJ1-1; a weak D match, TRBD1 (5 bases). The CDR3 spans 11 residues. V lost 10 bases to trimming and J lost 5 bases, with 11 bases between them. The V gene's germline CDR1 is SNHLY and CDR2 FYNNEI. CDR3 nucleotide sequence: TGTGCCATAGACAGTGATACTGAAGCTTTCTTT. Amino acid sequence: CAIDSDTEAFF.

The chain employs TRBV5-6 and TRBJ2-2; a possible D gene is TRBD1 (8 bases). CDR1 is SGHDT, CDR2 YYEEEE, per germline. This CDR3 is 17 amino acids long. Trimming cost V 4 bases and J 0 bases, with 16 bases left between them. This chain's CDR3 is CASSTGGLAANTGELFF. DNA for the CDR3: TGTGCCAGCAGCACAGGGGGGCTAGCGGCGAACACCGGGGAGCTGTTTTTT. Variable domain in full (rest from reference TRBV5-6 and TRBJ2-2): DAGVTQSPTHLIKTRGQQVTLRCSPKSGHDTVSWYQQALGQGPQFIFQYYEEEERQRGNFPDRFSGHQFPNYSSELNVNALLLGDSALYLCASSTGGLAANTGELFFGEGSRLTVL.

This clone was detected a few times. The V call is TRBV24-1, the J call TRBJ2-3; 12 positions agree with TRBD2. Germline assignment: CDR1 KGHDR and CDR2 SFDVKD. V lost 9 bases, J lost 2 bases, and 5 bases stayed unmatched. The CDR3 sequence is 15 residues long. The CDR3 region is CATSTSGRITDTQYF. The DNA of the CDR3 is TGTGCCACCTCCACTAGCGGGAGGATCACAGATACGCAGTATTTT.

This clone was detected a few times. The chain recombines TRBV19 with TRBJ1-5, with no clear D. Germline V gene data show CDR1 as LNHDA and CDR2 as SQIVND (reference sequence). V was shortened by 3 bases and J by 9 bases, with 9 bases between the two germline ends. The CDR3 extends over 12 amino acids. The CDR3 DNA follows: TGTGCCAGTAGTATCCGGGATGGGCCCCAGCATTTT. Its translation: CASSIRDGPQHF.

This chain connects TRBV12-5 to TRBJ2-3; D is unclear. Trimming stripped 1 base from V and 0 bases from J, with 5 bases between. Germline values: CDR1 LGHNT, CDR2 FRNRAP. The CDR3 has 14 residues. The CDR3, as DNA: TGTGCTAGTGGTTTGGGGCAGAGCACAGATACGCAGTATTTT. This gives the protein CASGLGQSTDTQYF. Looking up the rest from reference TRBV12-5 and TRBJ2-3 gives the full variable domain: DARVTQTPRHKVTEMGQEVTMRCQPILGHNTVFWYRQTMMQGLELLAYFRNRAPLDDSGMPKDRFSAEMPDATLATLKIQPSEPRDSAVYFCASGLGQSTDTQYFGPGTRLTVL.

The chain has TRBV19 and TRBJ2-1; D unresolved. The CDR3 is made up of 14 amino acids. Germline CDR1 and CDR2: LNHDA and SQIVND (reference sequence). V was pared by 4 bases and J by 1 base, with 8 bases between. CDR3 region: CASSSTGSYNEQFF. The CDR3 region has the DNA TGTGCCAGTAGTAGCACCGGGTCCTACAATGAGCAGTTCTTC. Filled out from reference TRBV19 and TRBJ2-1, the complete variable domain reads DGGITQSPKYLFRKEGQNVTLSCEQNLNHDAMYWYRQDPGQGLRLIYYSQIVNDFQKGDIAEGYSVSREKKESFPLTVTSAQKNPTAFYLCASSSTGSYNEQFFGPGTRLTVL.

The chain employs TRBV2 and TRBJ2-2; D remains ambiguous. The CDR3 runs to 14 residues. Germline lookup yields CDR1 SNHLY and CDR2 FYNNEI. With 7 bases removed from V and 3 bases from J, the gap between germline ends came to 12 bases. The CDR3 is CASTRRRDTGELFF. The CDR3 DNA sequence: TGTGCCAGCACAAGGCGGCGCGACACCGGGGAGCTGTTTTTT.

J is TRBJ1-3 and V is TRBV29-1, with D possibly TRBD1 on 5 matching bases. This CDR3 has 14 amino acids. V gave up 6 bases and J gave up 4 bases, with 16 bases separating them. Germline CDR1 and CDR2: SQVTM and ANQGSEA. In DNA, the CDR3 is TGCAGCGTAAAGGGGCGCGCCTCGGGAAACACCATATATTTT. Protein: CSVKGRASGNTIYF.

The chain links TRBV9 to TRBJ2-3; 7 bases fit TRBD2. Trimming removed 4 bases from V and 0 bases from J; junction bases left unmatched: 11. Germline-derived CDR1 and CDR2 are SGDLS and YYNGEE. The CDR3 covers 17 residues. CDR3 loop: CASSSPGGEASTDTQYF. The CDR3 nucleotides are TGTGCCAGCAGCTCACCTGGGGGGGAGGCTAGCACAGATACGCAGTATTTT.

This clone was counted between two and nine times. The chain has TRBV7-9 and TRBJ1-1, with TRBD1 as a possible D gene (6 bases). Germline-derived CDR1 and CDR2 are SEHNR and FQNEAQ (reference sequence). The V end lost 5 bases, the J end lost 8 bases, and 9 bases lay between the germline ends. This CDR3 has 11 residues. As DNA, the CDR3 is TGTGCCAGCAGCGTGGGGGCCGAAGCTTTCTTT. Translation: CASSVGAEAFF.

This sequence joins TRBV5-4 and TRBJ2-5, with 10 bases fitting TRBD2. The length of the CDR3 is 15 residues. The junction had 3 bases not matched to a gene; V was cut back by 2 bases and J by 2 bases. CDR1 and CDR2 from the germline V gene are SGHNT and YYREEE (reference sequence). The CDR3 spells CASSFPAGGQETQYF. Here the CDR3 DNA reads TGTGCCAGCAGCTTTCCAGCGGGGGGGCAAGAGACCCAGTACTTC. Drawing the rest from reference TRBV5-4 and TRBJ2-5, the complete variable domain is ETGVTQSPTHLIKTRGQQVTLRCSSQSGHNTVSWYQQALGQGPQFIFQYYREEENGRGNFPPRFSGLQFPNYSSELNVNALELDDSALYLCASSFPAGGQETQYFGPGTRLLVL.

This clone showed up just a few times. The chain joins TRBV18 to TRBJ1-5; 7 bases are a match to TRBD1. This CDR3 is 14 amino acids long. After removal of 6 bases from V and 2 bases from J, the junction contained 4 bases not matched to a gene. Germline lookup yields CDR1 KGHSH and CDR2 LQKENI. The CDR3: CASSATGGNQPQHF. The CDR3 DNA follows: TGTGCCAGCTCCGCTACAGGGGGCAATCAGCCCCAGCATTTT. Variable domain in full (rest from reference TRBV18 and TRBJ1-5): NAGVMQNPRHLVRRRGQEARLRCSPMKGHSHVYWYRQLPEEGLKFMVYLQKENIIDESGMPKERFSAEFPKEGPSILRIQQVVRGDSAAYFCASSATGGNQPQHFGDGTRLSIL.